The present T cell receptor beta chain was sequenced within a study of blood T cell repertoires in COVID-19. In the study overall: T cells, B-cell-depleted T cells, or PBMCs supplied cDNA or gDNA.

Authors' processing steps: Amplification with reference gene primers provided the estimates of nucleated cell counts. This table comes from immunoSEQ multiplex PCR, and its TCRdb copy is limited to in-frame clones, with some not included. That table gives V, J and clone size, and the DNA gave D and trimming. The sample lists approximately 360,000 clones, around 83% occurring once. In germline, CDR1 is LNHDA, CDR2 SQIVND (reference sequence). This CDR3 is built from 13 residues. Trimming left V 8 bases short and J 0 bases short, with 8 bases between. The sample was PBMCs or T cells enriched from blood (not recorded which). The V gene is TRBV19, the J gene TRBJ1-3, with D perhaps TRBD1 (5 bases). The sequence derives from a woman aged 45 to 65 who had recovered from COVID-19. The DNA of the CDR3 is TGTGCCAGTGCGGACACCTCTGGAAACACCATATATTTT. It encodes CASADTSGNTIYF.